These T cell receptor beta chains were read from a single sample in a study of blood T cell repertoires in COVID-19. Generated by immunoSEQ multiplex PCR, the TCRdb table keeps only in-frame clones and is missing some. This sample has hundreds of thousands of clones, with almost 85% found just once. What was sequenced was peripheral blood. The source is a man aged 45 to 65 with COVID-19, enrolled during active disease. Each CDR3 is given with its conserved first and last residue. The order of the fields is D gene, J gene, V gene, clone size, CDR3 DNA, CDR3 protein. A D gene is named only where the DNA matches it firmly. Expanded clones are given a class, and other clones once, few, many or no size at all.

D: TRBD2; J: TRBJ2-3; V: TRBV5-1; size: NA; DNA: TGCGCCAGCAGCTTGGCGACTAGCGGCACAGATACGCAGTATTTT; CDR3: CASSLATSGTDTQYF
D: TRBD2; J: TRBJ2-3; V: TRBV27; size: NA; DNA: TGTGCCAGCAGTGGGCTAGCGGGGGGTCCTGCGAGCACAGATACGCAGTATTTT; CDR3: CASSGLAGGPASTDTQYF
D: TRBD1; J: TRBJ1-4; V: TRBV9; size: NA; DNA: TGTGCCAGCAGGTTGACAGGGCGAGGAGAAAAACTGTTTTTT; CDR3: CASRLTGRGEKLFF
D: TRBD1; J: TRBJ2-7; V: TRBV2; size: NA; DNA: TGTGCCAGCAGTGAACAGGGGGCCTACGAGCAGTACTTC; CDR3: CASSEQGAYEQYF
D: NA; J: TRBJ2-7; V: TRBV6-5; size: NA; DNA: TGTGCCAGCAGGGGGGGGACAAGCTACGAGCAGTACTTC; CDR3: CASRGGTSYEQYF
D: NA; J: TRBJ2-1; V: TRBV5-5; size: NA; DNA: TGTGCCAGCAGCGCACAGACCTACAATGAGCAGTTCTTC; CDR3: CASSAQTYNEQFF
D: NA; J: TRBJ1-2; V: TRBV7-2; size: NA; DNA: TGTGCCAGCAGCATGGGACAAACTAACTATGGCTACACCTTC; CDR3: CASSMGQTNYGYTF
D: NA; J: TRBJ2-6; V: TRBV7-9; size: NA; DNA: TGTGCCAGCAGCCTTGGGCGCCGGCCCTTCTCTGGGGCCAACGTCCTGACTTTC; CDR3: CASSLGRRPFSGANVLTF
D: TRBD2; J: TRBJ2-5; V: TRBV4-1; size: NA; DNA: TGCGCCAGCAGCCACGCCGGACTAGCGGAGACCCAGTACTTC; CDR3: CASSHAGLAETQYF
D: NA; J: TRBJ1-4; V: TRBV4-2; size: NA; DNA: TGTGCCAGCAGCCAAGTGGTAAAGGGGGCAACTAATGAAAAACTGTTTTTT; CDR3: CASSQVVKGATNEKLFF
D: NA; J: TRBJ2-7; V: TRBV7-9; size: once; DNA: TGTGCCAGCAGCTTACTCGGCTCCTACGAGCAGTACTTC; CDR3: CASSLLGSYEQYF
D: TRBD2; J: TRBJ2-7; V: TRBV15; size: NA; DNA: TGTGCCACCAGCAGAGGTGGCGGGGGCTCCTACGAGCAGTACTTC; CDR3: CATSRGGGGSYEQYF
D: TRBD2; J: TRBJ2-3; V: TRBV3-1/TRBV3-2; size: NA; DNA: TGTGCCAGCAGCCAAGGGGCGGGGGGCAAAACAGATACGCAGTATTTT; CDR3: CASSQGAGGKTDTQYF
D: NA; J: TRBJ1-1; V: TRBV7-8; size: NA; DNA: TGTGCCAGCAGCCTAAAGGGGGGGAGCACTGAAGCTTTCTTT; CDR3: CASSLKGGSTEAFF
D: NA; J: TRBJ2-3; V: TRBV9; size: NA; DNA: TGTGCCAGCAGCGTAGGGGGGGTCCACACAGATACGCAGTATTTT; CDR3: CASSVGGVHTDTQYF
D: TRBD2; J: TRBJ2-1; V: TRBV19; size: NA; DNA: TGTGCCAGTAGTACATCCGGGAGGAGGGGAATTGAGCAGTTCTTC; CDR3: CASSTSGRRGIEQFF
D: NA; J: TRBJ1-6; V: TRBV6-1; size: NA; DNA: TGTGCCAGCAGTGAAGACAGGCTCGCGTGGGGCTCCTATAATTCACCCCTCCACTTT; CDR3: CASSEDRLAWGSYNSPLHF
D: TRBD1; J: TRBJ1-1; V: TRBV4-2; size: NA; DNA: TGTGCCAGCAGCCAGACAGGGATGAACACTGAAGCTTTCTTT; CDR3: CASSQTGMNTEAFF
D: TRBD1; J: TRBJ1-3; V: TRBV3-1/TRBV3-2; size: NA; DNA: TGTGCCAGCAGCCACGATACAGGGGGCTCTGGAAACACCATATATTTT; CDR3: CASSHDTGGSGNTIYF
D: TRBD2; J: TRBJ2-5; V: TRBV10-3; size: once; DNA: TGTGCCATCAGTGAGTCGGCGACTAGCCGCCAAGAGACCCAGTACTTC; CDR3: CAISESATSRQETQYF
D: TRBD1; J: TRBJ2-3; V: TRBV7-3; size: NA; DNA: TGTGCCAGCAGCTTATGGACAGGGAGCACAGATACGCAGTATTTT; CDR3: CASSLWTGSTDTQYF
D: TRBD1; J: TRBJ1-2; V: TRBV2; size: NA; DNA: TGTGCCAGCAGTGCCGGGACAGAAGCCTATGGCTACACCTTC; CDR3: CASSAGTEAYGYTF
D: NA; J: TRBJ2-2; V: TRBV5-1; size: NA; DNA: TGCGCCAGCAGCCCAAGCATGGGGGGGCCCTCCGGGGAGCTGTTTTTT; CDR3: CASSPSMGGPSGELFF
D: TRBD1; J: TRBJ1-6; V: TRBV6-5; size: NA; DNA: TGTGCCAGCAGTTACGACAGGGTATATTCACCCCTCCACTTT; CDR3: CASSYDRVYSPLHF
D: TRBD2; J: TRBJ2-1; V: TRBV5-1; size: NA; DNA: TGCGCCAGCAGCTTGGACTTACTGCTGGGGGGGAATGAGCAGTTCTTC; CDR3: CASSLDLLLGGNEQFF
D: TRBD1; J: TRBJ1-4; V: TRBV12-3/TRBV12-4; size: few; DNA: TGTGCCAGCAGTTTAGGACAGGGAAGACTGTTTTTT; CDR3: CASSLGQGRLFF
D: NA; J: TRBJ2-1; V: TRBV19; size: NA; DNA: TGTGCCAGTAGTTTCGACAGTTCCTCCTACAATGAGCAGTTCTTC; CDR3: CASSFDSSSYNEQFF
D: NA; J: TRBJ1-1; V: TRBV7-2; size: NA; DNA: TGTGCCAGCAGCGTTCTTAACACTGAAGCTTTCTTT; CDR3: CASSVLNTEAFF
D: NA; J: TRBJ2-7; V: TRBV30; size: few; DNA: TGTGCCTGGAGTGTATTGTCGGGGTCCTACGAGCAGTACTTC; CDR3: CAWSVLSGSYEQYF
D: TRBD2; J: TRBJ2-1; V: TRBV30; size: NA; DNA: TGTGCCTGGAGTGGTACCCAATTAGCGGGGGGGCCCACCTACAATGAGCAGTTCTTC; CDR3: CAWSGTQLAGGPTYNEQFF
D: NA; J: TRBJ1-4; V: TRBV12-3/TRBV12-4; size: NA; DNA: TGTGCCAGCAGTTTAGAGGCGGGGGAAAAACTGTTTTTT; CDR3: CASSLEAGEKLFF
D: TRBD2; J: TRBJ2-7; V: TRBV7-9; size: NA; DNA: TGTGCCAGCAGCTCCTGGTTAGCGGGGGGGTCCGAGCAGTACTTC; CDR3: CASSSWLAGGSEQYF
D: TRBD1; J: TRBJ1-2; V: TRBV4-2; size: NA; DNA: TGTGCCAGCAGTCTCCAGGGGGCTCTCAACTATGGCTACACCTTC; CDR3: CASSLQGALNYGYTF
D: NA; J: TRBJ2-1; V: TRBV30; size: NA; DNA: TGTGCCTGGAGCACTCCGATATACAATGAGCAGTTCTTC; CDR3: CAWSTPIYNEQFF
D: NA; J: TRBJ1-1; V: TRBV6-5; size: NA; DNA: TGTGCCAGCAATCCCCACGGGAACACTGAAGCTTTCTTT; CDR3: CASNPHGNTEAFF
D: TRBD1; J: TRBJ2-7; V: TRBV24-1; size: NA; DNA: TGTGCCACCAGTGACCCCGGGACAGGCGGGGAGCAGTACTTC; CDR3: CATSDPGTGGEQYF
D: NA; J: TRBJ1-3; V: TRBV6-5; size: once; DNA: TGTGCCAGCAGTTACCTCGGGGGGCCTGGAAACACCATATATTTT; CDR3: CASSYLGGPGNTIYF
D: TRBD1; J: TRBJ2-1; V: TRBV10-3; size: NA; DNA: TGTGCCATCAGAACCTCCGGGACAGGGAGGCACAATGAGCAGTTCTTC; CDR3: CAIRTSGTGRHNEQFF
D: TRBD1; J: TRBJ1-2; V: TRBV11-2; size: few; DNA: TGTGCCAGCAGCCGCCTTCCGTTACAGGGGGCCTCTAACTATGGCTACACCTTC; CDR3: CASSRLPLQGASNYGYTF
D: TRBD2; J: TRBJ2-1; V: TRBV10-3; size: NA; DNA: TGTGCCATCAGGGGACTAGCGGGGGGGCATGAGCAGTTCTTC; CDR3: CAIRGLAGGHEQFF
D: NA; J: TRBJ2-1; V: TRBV19; size: NA; DNA: TGTGCCAGTAGTATTCGGGAGCAGTTCTTC; CDR3: CASSIREQFF
D: NA; J: TRBJ2-1; V: TRBV15; size: NA; DNA: TGTGCCACCACCACAGGTTTTTCGGCCCATGAGCAGTTCTTC; CDR3: CATTTGFSAHEQFF
D: NA; J: TRBJ2-3; V: TRBV4-2; size: NA; DNA: TGTGCCAGCAGCCAAGATTTTAGCGGACCCACAGATACGCAGTATTTT; CDR3: CASSQDFSGPTDTQYF
D: TRBD2; J: TRBJ2-2; V: TRBV30; size: NA; DNA: TGTGCCATTTCGCGGGGGGCGGGCACCGGGGAGCTGTTTTTT; CDR3: CAISRGAGTGELFF
D: NA; J: TRBJ1-3; V: TRBV9; size: NA; DNA: TGTGCCAGCAGCGCGGGGTGGAGTAATCCCGAGTTGGACACCATATATTTT; CDR3: CASSAGWSNPELDTIYF
D: TRBD1; J: TRBJ2-7; V: TRBV9; size: NA; DNA: TGTGCCAGCAGCGTTTTTGTCCCGGGACAGGGTTCCTACGAGCAGTACTTC; CDR3: CASSVFVPGQGSYEQYF